This T cell receptor beta chain was sequenced for a study of PD-1 blockade in classical Hodgkin lymphoma. General study findings and limits: For complete responders, baseline diversity was comparable to that of newly diagnosed patients.

To note about this clone: The target antigen is unknown.

CDR1 and CDR2 from the germline V gene are MDHEN and SYDVKM. Trimming removed 1 base at V and 7 bases at J, with 8 bases between. The CDR3 totals 14 residues. Indicated time point: cycle 4 day 1 (C4D1), after about 6 weeks of nivolumab. In every patient, relapse followed autologous stem cell transplantation, while exposure to brentuximab vedotin differed. The table came from immunoSEQ multiplex PCR; TCRdb's copy has only in-frame clones and leaves some out. Of approximately 29,000 clones detected, 82% appear once; the ten largest clones hold around 18%. Sequencing was performed on peripheral blood mononuclear cells (PBMCs), taken before the fourth cycle of nivolumab. The rearrangement joins TRBV28 to TRBJ1-6; no firm D call. This receptor was obtained from a human donor with classical Hodgkin lymphoma. CDR3 DNA: TGTGCCAGCAGTTTATTTAGAGGAAATTCACCCCTCCACTTT. Encoded protein: CASSLFRGNSPLHF.